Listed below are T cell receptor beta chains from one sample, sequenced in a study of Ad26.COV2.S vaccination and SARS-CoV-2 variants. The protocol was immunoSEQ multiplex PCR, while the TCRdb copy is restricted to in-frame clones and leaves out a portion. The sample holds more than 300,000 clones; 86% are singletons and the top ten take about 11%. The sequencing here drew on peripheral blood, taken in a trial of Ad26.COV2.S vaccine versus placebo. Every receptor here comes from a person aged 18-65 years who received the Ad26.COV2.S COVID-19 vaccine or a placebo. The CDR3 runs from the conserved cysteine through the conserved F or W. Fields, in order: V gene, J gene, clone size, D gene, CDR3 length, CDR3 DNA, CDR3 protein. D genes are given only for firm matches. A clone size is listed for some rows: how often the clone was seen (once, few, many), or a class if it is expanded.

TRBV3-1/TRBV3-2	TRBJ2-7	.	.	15	TGTGCCAGCAGCCAGGGAAGCGTCCTATCCTACGAGCAGTACTTC	CASSQGSVLSYEQYF
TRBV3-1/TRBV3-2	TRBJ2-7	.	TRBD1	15	TGTGCCAGCAGCCATGCCGGACAGGGAAGCTACGAGCAGTACTTC	CASSHAGQGSYEQYF
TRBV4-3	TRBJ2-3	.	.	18	TGCGCCAGCAGCCAAGTCTATCGAACTATCACTTATGGGGATACGCAGTATTTT	CASSQVYRTITYGDTQYF
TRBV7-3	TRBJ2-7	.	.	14	TGTGCCAGCAGCTTACGAAACGGCTCCTACGAGCAGTACTTC	CASSLRNGSYEQYF
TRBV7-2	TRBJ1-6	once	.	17	TGTGCCAGCAGCTACAACCCAGGGGAAAGGCGGAATTCACCCCTCCACTTT	CASSYNPGERRNSPLHF
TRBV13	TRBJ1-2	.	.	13	TGTGCCAGCAGCTTAGGCAGGGGCCCGTTCTACACCTTC	CASSLGRGPFYTF
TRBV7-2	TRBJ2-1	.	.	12	TGTGCCAGCAGCGTGGACACCAATGAGCAGTTCTTC	CASSVDTNEQFF
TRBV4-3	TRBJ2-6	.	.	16	TGCGCCAGCAGCCAAGAGCAGGGACGTTTGGCCAACGTCCTGACTTTC	CASSQEQGRLANVLTF
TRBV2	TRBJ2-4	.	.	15	TGTGCCAGCAGCTTAGACGGGCTAGCCAAAAACATTCAGTACTTC	CASSLDGLAKNIQYF
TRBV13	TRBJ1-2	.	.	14	TGTGCCAGCAGCTTAGGCGTCCTGAGGGGAGGCTACACCTTC	CASSLGVLRGGYTF
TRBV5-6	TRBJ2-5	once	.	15	TGTGCCAGCAGCTTGGAACATCCAGGGAAAGAGACCCAGTACTTC	CASSLEHPGKETQYF
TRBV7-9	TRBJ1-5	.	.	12	TGTGCCAGCAGCTTAGCGACTCAGCCCCAGCATTTT	CASSLATQPQHF
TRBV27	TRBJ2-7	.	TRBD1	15	TGTGCCAGCAGTTGGGTACAGGGGAAGTCCTACGAGCAGTACTTC	CASSWVQGKSYEQYF
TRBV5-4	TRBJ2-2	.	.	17	TGTGCCAGCAGCCAAAGTACGAGGGCCTTTAACACCGGGGAGCTGTTTTTT	CASSQSTRAFNTGELFF
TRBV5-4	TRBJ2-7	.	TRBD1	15	TGTGCCAGCAGTTCCATGGGACAGGGAATCGACGAGCAGTACTTC	CASSSMGQGIDEQYF
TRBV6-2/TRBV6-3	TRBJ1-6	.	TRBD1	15	TGTGCCAGCACCCCGGTAGGGACAGGGGGCTCACCCCTCCACTTT	CASTPVGTGGSPLHF
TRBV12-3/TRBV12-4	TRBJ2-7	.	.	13	TGTGCCAGCAGTTTAGGCAGGGCGGGGGAGCAGTACTTC	CASSLGRAGEQYF
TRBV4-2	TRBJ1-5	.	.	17	TGTGCCAGCAGCCAAGACTTTGCCGGTGTAAGCAATCAGCCCCAGCATTTT	CASSQDFAGVSNQPQHF
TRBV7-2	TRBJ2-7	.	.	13	TGTGCCAGCAGCTTCGAGACAGACTACGAGCAGTACTTC	CASSFETDYEQYF
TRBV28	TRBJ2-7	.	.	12	TGTGCCAGCAGCCCCCTAGACAGGGAGCAGTACTTC	CASSPLDREQYF
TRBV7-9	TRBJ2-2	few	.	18	TGTGCCAGCACCAAAATCCCACAGACTCACGCGAACACCGGGGAGCTGTTTTTT	CASTKIPQTHANTGELFF
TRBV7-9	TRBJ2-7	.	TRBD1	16	TGTGCCAGCAGCTTAGTGCCGACAGGGGGATCGGGGGAGCAGTACTTC	CASSLVPTGGSGEQYF
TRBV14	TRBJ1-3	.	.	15	TGTGCCAGCAGCCAGCTACAGGGAGGCGGAAACACCATATATTTT	CASSQLQGGGNTIYF
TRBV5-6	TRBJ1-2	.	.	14	TGTGCCAGCAGCTTGATCCAGGGTAACTATGGCTACACCTTC	CASSLIQGNYGYTF
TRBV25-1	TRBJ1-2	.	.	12	TGTGCCAGCGGGGGTCGAAACTATGGCTACACCTTC	CASGGRNYGYTF
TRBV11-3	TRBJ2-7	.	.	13	TGTGCCAGCAGCTTCACATACCAGGCTCAGCAGTACTTC	CASSFTYQAQQYF
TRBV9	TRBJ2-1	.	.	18	TGTGCCAGCAGCGTATTAGGGGCTGGGCAGAGCTCCTACAATGAGCAGTTCTTC	CASSVLGAGQSSYNEQFF
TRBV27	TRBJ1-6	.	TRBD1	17	TGTGCCAGCAGCCAACATATAGGACAGGGGGTCAATTCACCCCTCCACTTT	CASSQHIGQGVNSPLHF
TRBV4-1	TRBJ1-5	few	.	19	TGCGCCAGCAGCCAAGTGGTGCAAGTTGGGGGAAGTATGGGACGGCGCCTCCTTTTT	CASSQVVQVGGSMGRRLLF
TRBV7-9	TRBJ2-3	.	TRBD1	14	TGTGCCAGCAGCCTCGGGACAGGGACAGATACGCAGTATTTT	CASSLGTGTDTQYF
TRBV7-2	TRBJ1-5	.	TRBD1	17	TGTGCCAGCAGCCCCCAACCGCCGGGACAGATCAATCAGCCCCAGCATTTT	CASSPQPPGQINQPQHF
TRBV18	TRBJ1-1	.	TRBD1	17	TGTGCCAGCTCCTCCGGCTCAGGGGGGAGTTTGAACACTGAAGCTTTCTTT	CASSSGSGGSLNTEAFF
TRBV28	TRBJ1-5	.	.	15	TGTGCCAGCAGTTTAGAGGGATACGGCAATCAGCCCCAGCATTTT	CASSLEGYGNQPQHF
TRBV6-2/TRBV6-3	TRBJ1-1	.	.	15	TGTGCCAGCAGTTACTCGAAGGGTCAGGGCACTGAAGCTTTCTTT	CASSYSKGQGTEAFF
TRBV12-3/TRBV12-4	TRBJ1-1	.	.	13	TGTGCCAGCAGTTTTAACGGGGACACTGAAGCTTTCTTT	CASSFNGDTEAFF
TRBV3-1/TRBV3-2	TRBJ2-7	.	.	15	TGTGCCAGCAGCCAAGGGGCAGGGGGGGCCTACGAGCAGTACTTC	CASSQGAGGAYEQYF
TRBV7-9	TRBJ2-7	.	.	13	TGTGCCAGCAGCAGCACAGGAGCCTACGAGCAGTACTTC	CASSSTGAYEQYF
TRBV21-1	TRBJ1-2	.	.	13	TGTGCCAGCGATTCCACAGCTCCGTATGGCTACACCTTC	CASDSTAPYGYTF
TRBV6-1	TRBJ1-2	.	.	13	TGTGCCAGCAGTGAAAGGGGGGGAAGTGGCTACACCTTC	CASSERGGSGYTF
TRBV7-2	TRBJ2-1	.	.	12	TGTGCCAGCAGCTTAGGGATTGGAGAGCAGTTCTTC	CASSLGIGEQFF
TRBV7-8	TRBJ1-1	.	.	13	TGTGCCAGCAGCCCCGCGCGGGGCACTGAAGCTTTCTTT	CASSPARGTEAFF
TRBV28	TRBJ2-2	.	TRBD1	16	TGTGCCAGCAGACTAACCGGGACAGGGGGCACCGGGGAGCTGTTTTTT	CASRLTGTGGTGELFF
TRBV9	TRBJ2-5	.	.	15	TGTGCCAGCAGCCCCGGGGGGCGAACCCAAGAGACCCAGTACTTC	CASSPGGRTQETQYF
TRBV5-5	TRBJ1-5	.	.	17	TGTGCCAGCTGGAGGAAGGGGTCGGTTAATAGCAATCAGCCCCAGCATTTT	CASWRKGSVNSNQPQHF
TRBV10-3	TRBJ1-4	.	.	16	TGTGCCATCAGCAGCACAGAGATGGGGACTAATGAAAAACTGTTTTTT	CAISSTEMGTNEKLFF
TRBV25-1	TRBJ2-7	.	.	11	TGTGCCAGCAGTGAATTTAACGAGCAGTACTTC	CASSEFNEQYF
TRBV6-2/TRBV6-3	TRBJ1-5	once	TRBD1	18	TGTGCCAGCAGTTACTCGATTGTTGGAGGGGGCTCGGATCGGCCCCAGCATTTT	CASSYSIVGGGSDRPQHF
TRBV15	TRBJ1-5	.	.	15	TGTGCCACCAGCAGAGATGCGGGGGCTCGGCAGCCCCAGCATTTT	CATSRDAGARQPQHF
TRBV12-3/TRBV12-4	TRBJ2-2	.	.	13	TGTGCCAGCAGCCCGGACTACACCGGGGAGCTGTTTTTT	CASSPDYTGELFF
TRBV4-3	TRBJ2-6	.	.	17	TGCGCCAGCAGCCAAAGGTGGGGCGCCCCTGGGGCCAACGTCCTGACTTTC	CASSQRWGAPGANVLTF
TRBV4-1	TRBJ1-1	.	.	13	TGCGCCAGCAGCCCTGGACCTAATGCTGAAGCTTTCTTT	CASSPGPNAEAFF
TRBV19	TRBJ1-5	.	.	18	TGTGCCAGTAGTATGAGCGTAGTCGAGCGTTTTAGCAATCAGCCCCAGCATTTT	CASSMSVVERFSNQPQHF
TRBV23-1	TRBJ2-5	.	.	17	TGCGCCAGCAGTCAATCGCGGCGGGGGCCTCGACAAGAGACCCAGTACTTC	CASSQSRRGPRQETQYF
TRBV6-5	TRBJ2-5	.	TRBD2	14	TGTGCCAGCAGTACCGCTAGCGGGGGGAAGACCCAGTACTTC	CASSTASGGKTQYF
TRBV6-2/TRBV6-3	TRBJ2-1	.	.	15	TGTGCCAGCAGTTACTCCCGTTGGGACTCGAATGAGCAGTTCTTC	CASSYSRWDSNEQFF
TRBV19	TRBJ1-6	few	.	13	TGTGCCAGTAGTTACCAGGGTCATTCACCCCTCCACTTT	CASSYQGHSPLHF
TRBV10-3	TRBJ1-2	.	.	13	TGTGCCATCAGCCCCACCGAGCAGTATGGCTACACCTTC	CAISPTEQYGYTF
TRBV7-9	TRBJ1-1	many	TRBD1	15	TGTGCCAGCAGCTTAGCGTCGGCAGGGGGTCCTGAAGCTTTCTTT	CASSLASAGGPEAFF
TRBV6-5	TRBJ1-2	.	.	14	TGTGCCAGCAGTCCCCTGACCGCAGCGAATGGCTACACCTTC	CASSPLTAANGYTF
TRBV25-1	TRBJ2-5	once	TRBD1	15	TGTGCCAGCAGTGAAAGGGACAGGGGGCAAGAGACCCAGTACTTC	CASSERDRGQETQYF